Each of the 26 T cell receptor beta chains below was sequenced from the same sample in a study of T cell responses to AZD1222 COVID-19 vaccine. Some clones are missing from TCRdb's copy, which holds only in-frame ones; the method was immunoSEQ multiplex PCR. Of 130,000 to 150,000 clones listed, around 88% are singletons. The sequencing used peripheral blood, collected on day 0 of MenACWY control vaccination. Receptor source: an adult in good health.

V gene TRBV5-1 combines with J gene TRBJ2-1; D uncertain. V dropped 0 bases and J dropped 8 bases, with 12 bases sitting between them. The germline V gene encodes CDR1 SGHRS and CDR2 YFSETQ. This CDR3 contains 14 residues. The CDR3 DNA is TGCGCCAGCAGCTTGGCGACCCCAGGCGATGAGCAGTTCTTC. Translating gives CASSLATPGDEQFF.

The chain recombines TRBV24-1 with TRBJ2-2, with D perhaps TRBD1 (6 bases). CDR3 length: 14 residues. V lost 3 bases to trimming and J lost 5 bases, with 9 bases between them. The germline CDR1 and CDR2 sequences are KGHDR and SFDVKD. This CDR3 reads CATSDNRETGELFF. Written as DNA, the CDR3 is TGTGCCACCAGTGATAACAGGGAAACCGGGGAGCTGTTTTTT.

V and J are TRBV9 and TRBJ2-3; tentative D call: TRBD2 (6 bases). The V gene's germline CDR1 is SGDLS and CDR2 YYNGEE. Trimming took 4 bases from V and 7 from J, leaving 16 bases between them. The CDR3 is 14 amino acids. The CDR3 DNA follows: TGTGCCAGCAGCCCGAGACTAGTTACAAATACGCAGTATTTT. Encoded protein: CASSPRLVTNTQYF.

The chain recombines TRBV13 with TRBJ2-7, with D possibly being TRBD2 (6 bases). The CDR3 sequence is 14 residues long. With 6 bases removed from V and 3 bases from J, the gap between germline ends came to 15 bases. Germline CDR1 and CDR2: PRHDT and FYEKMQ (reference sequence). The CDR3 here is CASSPGLLVYEQYF. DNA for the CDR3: TGTGCCAGCAGTCCCGGACTATTAGTCTACGAGCAGTACTTC.

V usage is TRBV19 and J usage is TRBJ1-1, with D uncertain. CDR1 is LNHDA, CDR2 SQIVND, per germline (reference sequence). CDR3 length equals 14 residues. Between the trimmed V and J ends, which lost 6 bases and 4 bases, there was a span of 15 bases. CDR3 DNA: TGTGCCAGTAGCCCCGGGAGTGTATTCACTGAAGCTTTCTTT. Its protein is CASSPGSVFTEAFF.

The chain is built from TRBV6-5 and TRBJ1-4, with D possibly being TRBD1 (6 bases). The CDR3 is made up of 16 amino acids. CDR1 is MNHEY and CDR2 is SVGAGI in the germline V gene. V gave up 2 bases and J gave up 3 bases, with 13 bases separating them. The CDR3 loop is CASSYHLGAPNEKLFF. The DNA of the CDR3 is TGTGCCAGCAGTTACCATTTGGGGGCCCCTAATGAAAAACTGTTTTTT.

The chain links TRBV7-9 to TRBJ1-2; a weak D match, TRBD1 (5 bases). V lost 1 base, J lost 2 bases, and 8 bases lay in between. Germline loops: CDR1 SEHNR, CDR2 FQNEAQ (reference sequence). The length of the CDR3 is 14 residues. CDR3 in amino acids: CASSLEAGNYGYTF. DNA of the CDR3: TGTGCCAGCAGCTTAGAGGCAGGGAACTATGGCTACACCTTC.

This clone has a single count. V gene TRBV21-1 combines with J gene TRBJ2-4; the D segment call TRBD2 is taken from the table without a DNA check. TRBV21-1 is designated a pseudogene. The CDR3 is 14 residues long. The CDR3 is CASSVLRAKNIQYF. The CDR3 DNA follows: TGTGCCAGCAGCGTGCTTAGAGCCAAAAACATTCAGTACTTC.

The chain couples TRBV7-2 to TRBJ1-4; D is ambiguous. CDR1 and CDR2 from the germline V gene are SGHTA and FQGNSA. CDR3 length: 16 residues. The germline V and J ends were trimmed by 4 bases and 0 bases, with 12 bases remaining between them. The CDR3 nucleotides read TGTGCCAGCAGCTCCGGGGTAACTGCAACTAATGAAAAACTGTTTTTT. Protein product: CASSSGVTATNEKLFF.

Here the CDR3 DNA reads TGTGCCAGCAGCCAAGACTCGCGAGTAGCGGGAGAAGAAGAGACCCAGTACTTC. Amino acids: CASSQDSRVAGEEETQYF. The chain couples TRBV4-2 to TRBJ2-5; TRBD2 matches 9 bases. The V gene end was trimmed by 0 bases and the J gene end by 3 bases; junction bases not matched to a gene: 11. This CDR3 contains 18 residues. Germline loops: CDR1 LGHNA, CDR2 YNFKEQ.

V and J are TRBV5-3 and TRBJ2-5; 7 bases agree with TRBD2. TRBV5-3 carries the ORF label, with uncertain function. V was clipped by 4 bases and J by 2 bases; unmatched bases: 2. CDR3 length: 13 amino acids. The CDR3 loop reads CARSGEGQETQYF. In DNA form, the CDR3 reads TGTGCCAGAAGCGGGGAGGGTCAAGAGACCCAGTACTTC.

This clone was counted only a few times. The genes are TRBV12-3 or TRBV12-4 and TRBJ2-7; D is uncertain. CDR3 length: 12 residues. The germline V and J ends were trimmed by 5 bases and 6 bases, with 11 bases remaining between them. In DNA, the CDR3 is TGTGCCAGCAGTCCCGGGTGGGGCGAGCAGTACTTC. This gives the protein CASSPGWGEQYF.

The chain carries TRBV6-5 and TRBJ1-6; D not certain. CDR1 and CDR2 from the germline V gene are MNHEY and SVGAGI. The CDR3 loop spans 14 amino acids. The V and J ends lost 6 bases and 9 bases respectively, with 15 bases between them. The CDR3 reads CASRGPVGGSPLHF. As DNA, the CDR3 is TGTGCCAGCAGGGGCCCGGTCGGTGGTTCACCCCTCCACTTT.

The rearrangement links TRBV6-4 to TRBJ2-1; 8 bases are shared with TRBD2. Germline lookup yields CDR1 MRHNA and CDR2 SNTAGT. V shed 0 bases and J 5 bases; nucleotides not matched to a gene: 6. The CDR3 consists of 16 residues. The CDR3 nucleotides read TGTGCCAGCAGTGACTCGACGGGGGGGCCCCACAATGAGCAGTTCTTC. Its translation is CASSDSTGGPHNEQFF.

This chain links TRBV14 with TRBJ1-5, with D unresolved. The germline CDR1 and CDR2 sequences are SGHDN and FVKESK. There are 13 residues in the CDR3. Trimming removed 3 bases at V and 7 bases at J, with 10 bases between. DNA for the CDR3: TGTGCCAGCAGCCAGAGTGGGAAACAGCCCCAGCATTTT. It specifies CASSQSGKQPQHF.

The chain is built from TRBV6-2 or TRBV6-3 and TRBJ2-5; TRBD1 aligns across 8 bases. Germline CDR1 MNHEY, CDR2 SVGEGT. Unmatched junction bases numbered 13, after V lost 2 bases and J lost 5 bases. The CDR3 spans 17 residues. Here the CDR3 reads CASSYPVGQGRRETQYF. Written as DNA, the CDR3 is TGTGCCAGCAGTTACCCCGTCGGACAGGGAAGGCGGGAGACCCAGTACTTC.

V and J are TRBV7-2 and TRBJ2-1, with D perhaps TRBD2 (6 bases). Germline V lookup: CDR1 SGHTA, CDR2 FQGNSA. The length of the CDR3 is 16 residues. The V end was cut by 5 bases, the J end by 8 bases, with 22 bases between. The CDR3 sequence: CASSPSLATYSDEQFF. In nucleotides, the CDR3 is TGTGCCAGCAGCCCTTCTCTAGCGACCTACTCAGATGAGCAGTTCTTC.

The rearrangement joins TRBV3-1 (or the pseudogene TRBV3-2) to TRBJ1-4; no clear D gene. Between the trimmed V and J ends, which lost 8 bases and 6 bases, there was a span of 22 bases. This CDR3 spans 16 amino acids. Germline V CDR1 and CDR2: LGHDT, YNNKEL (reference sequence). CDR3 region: CASPGLDLHRDEKLFF. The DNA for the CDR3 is TGTGCCAGCCCGGGCCTCGACCTCCATAGGGATGAAAAACTGTTTTTT.

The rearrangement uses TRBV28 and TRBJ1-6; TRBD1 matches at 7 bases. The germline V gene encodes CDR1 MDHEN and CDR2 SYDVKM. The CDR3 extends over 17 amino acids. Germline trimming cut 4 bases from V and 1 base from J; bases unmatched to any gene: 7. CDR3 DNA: TGTGCCAGCAGTTCCAACAGGGGAAGGTCCTATAATTCACCCCTCCACTTT. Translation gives CASSSNRGRSYNSPLHF. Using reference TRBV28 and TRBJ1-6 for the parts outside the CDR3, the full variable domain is DVKVTQSSRYLVKRTGEKVFLECVQDMDHENMFWYRQDPGLGLRLIYFSYDVKMKEKGDIPEGYSVSREKKERFSLILESASTNQTSMYLCASSSNRGRSYNSPLHFGNGTRLTVT.

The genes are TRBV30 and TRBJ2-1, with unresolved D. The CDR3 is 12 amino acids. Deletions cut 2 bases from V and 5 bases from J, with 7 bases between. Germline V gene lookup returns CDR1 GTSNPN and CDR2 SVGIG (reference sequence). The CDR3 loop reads CAWSWVNNEQFF. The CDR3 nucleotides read TGTGCCTGGAGTTGGGTTAACAATGAGCAGTTCTTC.

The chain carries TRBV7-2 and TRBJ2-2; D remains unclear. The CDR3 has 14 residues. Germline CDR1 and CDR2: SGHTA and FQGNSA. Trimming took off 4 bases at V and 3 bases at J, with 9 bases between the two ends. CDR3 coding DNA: TGTGCCAGCAGCTCCGGGCTAGACACCGGGGAGCTGTTTTTT. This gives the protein CASSSGLDTGELFF.

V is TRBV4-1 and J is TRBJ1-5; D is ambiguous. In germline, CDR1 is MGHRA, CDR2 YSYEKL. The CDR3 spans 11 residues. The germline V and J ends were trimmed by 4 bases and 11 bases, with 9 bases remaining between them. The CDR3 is CASSLMKSQHF. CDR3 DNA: TGCGCCAGCAGCCTAATGAAGTCCCAGCATTTT.

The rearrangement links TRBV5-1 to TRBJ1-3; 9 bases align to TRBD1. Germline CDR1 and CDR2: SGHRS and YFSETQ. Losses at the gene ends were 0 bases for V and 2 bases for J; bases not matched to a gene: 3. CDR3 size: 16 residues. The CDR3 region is CASSLEGQGPGNTIYF. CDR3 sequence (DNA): TGCGCCAGCAGCTTGGAAGGACAGGGGCCTGGAAACACCATATATTTT.

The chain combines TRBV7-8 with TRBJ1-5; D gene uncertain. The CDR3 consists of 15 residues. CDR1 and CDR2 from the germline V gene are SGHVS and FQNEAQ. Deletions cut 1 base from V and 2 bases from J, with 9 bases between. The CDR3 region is CASSLGRAGNQPQHF. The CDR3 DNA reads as TGTGCCAGCAGCTTAGGTCGGGCGGGCAATCAGCCCCAGCATTTT.

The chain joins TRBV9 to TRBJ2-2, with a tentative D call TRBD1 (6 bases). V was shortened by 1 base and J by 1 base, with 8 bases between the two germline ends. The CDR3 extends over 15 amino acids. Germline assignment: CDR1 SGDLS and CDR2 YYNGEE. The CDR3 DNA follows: TGTGCCAGCAGCGTAACGGGACAGAACACCGGGGAGCTGTTTTTT. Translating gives CASSVTGQNTGELFF.

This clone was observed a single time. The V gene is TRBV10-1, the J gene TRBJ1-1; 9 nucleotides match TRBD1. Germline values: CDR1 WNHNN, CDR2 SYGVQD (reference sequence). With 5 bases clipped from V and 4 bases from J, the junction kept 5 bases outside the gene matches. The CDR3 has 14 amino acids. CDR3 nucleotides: TGCGCCAGCAGTCCCGGGACAGGGTTCACTGAAGCTTTCTTT. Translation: CASSPGTGFTEAFF.